The clone carrying this T cell receptor beta chain has just one count. As yet, its antigen is unknown. The V end was cut by 0 bases, the J end by 11 bases, with 14 bases between. The CDR3 sequence is 14 residues long. Germline V gene data show CDR1 as SGHAT and CDR2 as FQNNGV. Cultured CD4+ T cells had their DNA profiled by the Oncomine TCR Beta short-read assay. TCRdb re-analysed the PCR reads in MiXCR, keeping a single row per CDR3 protein. This table holds tens of thousands of distinct CDR3 sequences, 35% found once. These data are taken from a study of vaccination and CD4 T cells after COVID-19. Time point defined: late sampling 161 to 241 days after vaccination in a few convalescent patients. Treatment meaning: roughly 10-day PBMC culture with coronavirus spike peptide pools or control peptides (ViraFEST assay). A negative selection step was used to isolate CD4+ T cells once culture had run for around 11 days.

General study findings and limits: The authors identified 304 of 307 vaccine-specific clones in convalescent patients as spike mono-reactive.

This material consisted of CD4+ T cells from blood, cultured in vitro, taken about 7 months after SARS-CoV-2 vaccination. This clonotype was sampled from a human donor who had recovered from COVID-19. The rearrangement uses TRBV11-2 and TRBJ2-1; D is uncertain. The CDR3: CASSLDLTQAKQFF. The DNA for the CDR3 is TGTGCCAGCAGCTTAGATCTGACCCAGGCCAAGCAGTTCTTC.